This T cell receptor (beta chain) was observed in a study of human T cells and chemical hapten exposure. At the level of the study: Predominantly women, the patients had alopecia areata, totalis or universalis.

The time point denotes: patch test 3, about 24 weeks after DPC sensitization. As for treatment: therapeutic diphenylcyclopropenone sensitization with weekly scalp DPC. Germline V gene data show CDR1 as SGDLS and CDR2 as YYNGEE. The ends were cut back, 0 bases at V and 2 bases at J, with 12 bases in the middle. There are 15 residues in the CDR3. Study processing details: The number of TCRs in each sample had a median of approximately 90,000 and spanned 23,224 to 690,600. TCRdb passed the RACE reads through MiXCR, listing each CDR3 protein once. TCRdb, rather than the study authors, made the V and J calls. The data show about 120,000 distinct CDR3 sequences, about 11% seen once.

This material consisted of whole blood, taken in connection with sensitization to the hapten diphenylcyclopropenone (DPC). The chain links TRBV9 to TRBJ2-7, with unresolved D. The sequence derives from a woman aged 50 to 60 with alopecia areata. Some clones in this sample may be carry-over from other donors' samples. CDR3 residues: CASSVDNGCPYEQYF. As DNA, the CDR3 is TGTGCCAGCAGCGTAGACAACGGGTGTCCCTACGAGCAGTACTTC.